This TCR beta chain was captured in a study of siplizumab effects on memory and regulatory T cells. Study conclusions and caveats: In unstimulated cells, naive T cells appeared more diverse than memory T cells and seemed major alloresponse contributors.

In the case of this clone: The antigen is undetermined.

The V end was cut by 3 bases, the J end by 4 bases, with 3 bases between. Germline V CDR1 and CDR2: SGDLS, YYNGEE. The CDR3 covers 11 residues. Data came from immunoSEQ multiplex PCR; TCRdb stores just in-frame clones and leaves some out. The sample has over 65,000 clones, around 95% seen once; the top ten hold about 18%. The chain is built from TRBV9 and TRBJ2-3, with D unclear. The sequenced material came from CD8+ T cells sorted from blood. This clonotype was sampled from a human donor in good health. CDR3: CASSGADTQYF. In nucleotides, the CDR3 is TGTGCCAGCAGCGGAGCAGATACGCAGTATTTT.